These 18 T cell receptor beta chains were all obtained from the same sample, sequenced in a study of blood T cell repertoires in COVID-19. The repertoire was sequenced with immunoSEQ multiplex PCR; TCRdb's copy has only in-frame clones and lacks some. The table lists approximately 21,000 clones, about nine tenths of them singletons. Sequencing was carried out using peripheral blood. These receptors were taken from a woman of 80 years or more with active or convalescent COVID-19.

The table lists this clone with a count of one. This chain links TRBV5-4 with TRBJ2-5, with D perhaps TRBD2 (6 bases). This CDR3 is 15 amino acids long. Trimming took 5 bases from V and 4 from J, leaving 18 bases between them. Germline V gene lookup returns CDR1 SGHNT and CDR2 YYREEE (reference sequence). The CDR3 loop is CASRENNFGGETQYF. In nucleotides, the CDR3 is TGTGCCAGCAGGGAGAATAATTTCGGGGGAGAGACCCAGTACTTC.

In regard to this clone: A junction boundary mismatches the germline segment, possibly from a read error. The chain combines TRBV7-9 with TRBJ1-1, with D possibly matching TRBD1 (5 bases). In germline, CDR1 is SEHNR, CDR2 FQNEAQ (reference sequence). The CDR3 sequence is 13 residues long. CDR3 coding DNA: TGTGCCAGCACCTTACAACAGGAGCTTGACGCTTTCTTT. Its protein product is CASTLQQELDAFF. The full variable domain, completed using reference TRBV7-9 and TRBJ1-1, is DTGVSQNPRHKITKRGQNVTFRCDPISEHNRLYWYRQTLGQGPEFLTYFQNEAQLEKSRLLSDRFSAERPKGSFSTLEIQRTEQGDSAMYLCASTLQQELDAFFGQGTRLTVV.

The CDR3 is CASRTTSGSSPDTQYF. CDR3 nucleotides: TGCGCCAGCAGGACAACTAGCGGGAGTTCCCCAGATACGCAGTATTTT. V and J are TRBV5-1 and TRBJ2-3; 11 nucleotides match TRBD2. The germline V gene encodes CDR1 SGHRS and CDR2 YFSETQ. This CDR3 region has 16 residues. V lost 5 bases to trimming and J lost 4 bases; unmatched junction nucleotides: 9.

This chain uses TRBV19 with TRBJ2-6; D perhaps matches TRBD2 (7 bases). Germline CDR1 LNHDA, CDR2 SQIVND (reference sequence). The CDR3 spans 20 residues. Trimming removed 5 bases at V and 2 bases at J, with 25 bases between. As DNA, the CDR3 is TGTGCCAGTAGTTCTAGGGGGGGTGCAGGGAGGGTCACTGGGGCCAACGTCCTGACTTTC. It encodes CASSSRGGAGRVTGANVLTF.

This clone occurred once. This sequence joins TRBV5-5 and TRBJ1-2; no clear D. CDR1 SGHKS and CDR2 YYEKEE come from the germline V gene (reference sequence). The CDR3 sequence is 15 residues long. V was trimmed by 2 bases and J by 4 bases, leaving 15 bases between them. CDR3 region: CASSFALYRGYGYTF. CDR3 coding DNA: TGTGCCAGCAGCTTTGCACTCTATCGTGGCTATGGCTACACCTTC.

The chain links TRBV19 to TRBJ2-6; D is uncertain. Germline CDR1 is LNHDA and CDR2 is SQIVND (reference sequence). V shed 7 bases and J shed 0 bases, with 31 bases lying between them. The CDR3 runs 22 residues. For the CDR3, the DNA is TGTGCCAGTACTACTTCAGAAAGATATTCGGTTAGTCGAGGCTCTGGGGCCAACGTCCTGACTTTC. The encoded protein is CASTTSERYSVSRGSGANVLTF.

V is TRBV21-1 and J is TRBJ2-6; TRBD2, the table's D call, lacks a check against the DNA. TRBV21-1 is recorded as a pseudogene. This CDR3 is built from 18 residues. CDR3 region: CASSKPDCTSSGANVLTF. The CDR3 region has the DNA TGTGCCAGCAGCAAACCGGACTGCACCAGCTCTGGGGCCAACGTCCTGACTTTC.

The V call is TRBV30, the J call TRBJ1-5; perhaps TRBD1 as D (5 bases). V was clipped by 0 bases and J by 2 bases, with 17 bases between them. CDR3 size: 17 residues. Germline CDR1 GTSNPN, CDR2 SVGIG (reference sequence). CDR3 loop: CAWSVLTAISGNQPQHF. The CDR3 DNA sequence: TGTGCCTGGAGTGTCCTGACAGCCATATCGGGCAATCAGCCCCAGCATTTT.

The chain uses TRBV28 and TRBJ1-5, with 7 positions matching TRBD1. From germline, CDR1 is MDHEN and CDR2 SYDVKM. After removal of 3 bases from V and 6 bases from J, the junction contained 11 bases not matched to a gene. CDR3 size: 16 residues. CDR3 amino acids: CASSLPPGQVGQPQHF. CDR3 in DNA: TGTGCCAGCAGTTTGCCTCCCGGACAGGTGGGTCAGCCCCAGCATTTT.

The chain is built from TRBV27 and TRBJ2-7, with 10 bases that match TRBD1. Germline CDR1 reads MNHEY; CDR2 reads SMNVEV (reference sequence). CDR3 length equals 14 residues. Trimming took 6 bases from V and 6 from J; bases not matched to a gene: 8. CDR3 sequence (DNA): TGTGCCAGCAGCAGGACAGGGGGGGGAAGCGAGCAGTACTTC. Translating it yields CASSRTGGGSEQYF.

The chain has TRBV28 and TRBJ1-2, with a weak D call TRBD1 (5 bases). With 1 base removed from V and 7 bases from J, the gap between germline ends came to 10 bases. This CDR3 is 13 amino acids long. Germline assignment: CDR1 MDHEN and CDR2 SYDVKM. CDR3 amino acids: CASSLFDRFGYTF. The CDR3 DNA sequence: TGTGCCAGCAGTTTATTCGACAGATTTGGCTACACCTTC.

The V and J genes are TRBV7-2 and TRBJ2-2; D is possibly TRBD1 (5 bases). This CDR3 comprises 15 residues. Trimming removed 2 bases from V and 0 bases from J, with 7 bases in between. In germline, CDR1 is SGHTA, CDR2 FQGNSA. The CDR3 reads CASSLIRANTGELFF. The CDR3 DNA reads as TGTGCCAGCAGCTTAATCAGGGCGAACACCGGGGAGCTGTTTTTT.

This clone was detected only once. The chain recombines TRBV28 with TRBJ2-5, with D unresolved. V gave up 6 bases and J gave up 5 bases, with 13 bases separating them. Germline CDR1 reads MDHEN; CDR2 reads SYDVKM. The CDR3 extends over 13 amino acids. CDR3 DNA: TGTGCCAGCAGCCCTACGAGGTTGGAGACCCAGTACTTC. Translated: CASSPTRLETQYF.

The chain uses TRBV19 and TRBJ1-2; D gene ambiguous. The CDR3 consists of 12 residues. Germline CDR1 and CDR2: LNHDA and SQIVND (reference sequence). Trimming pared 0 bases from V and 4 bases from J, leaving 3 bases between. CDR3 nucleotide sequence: TGTGCCAGTAGTATAGACAGCTATGGCTACACCTTC. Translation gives CASSIDSYGYTF.

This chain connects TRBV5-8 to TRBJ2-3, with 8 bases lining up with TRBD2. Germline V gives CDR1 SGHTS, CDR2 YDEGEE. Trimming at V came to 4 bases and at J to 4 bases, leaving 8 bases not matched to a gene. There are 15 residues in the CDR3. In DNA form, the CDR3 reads TGTGCCAGCAGCAAAGGACTAGCAAATTCAGATACGCAGTATTTT. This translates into CASSKGLANSDTQYF. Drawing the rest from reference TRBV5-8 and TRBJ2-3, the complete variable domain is EAGVTQSPTHLIKTRGQQATLRCSPISGHTSVYWYQQALGLGLQFLLWYDEGEERNRGNFPPRFSGRQFPNYSSELNVNALELEDSALYLCASSKGLANSDTQYFGPGTRLTVL.

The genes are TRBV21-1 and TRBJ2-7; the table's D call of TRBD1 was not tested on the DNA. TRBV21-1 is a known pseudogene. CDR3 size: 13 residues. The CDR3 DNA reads TGTGCCATCGGGACAGGGGCCTCCTACGAGCAGTACTTC. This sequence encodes CAIGTGASYEQYF.

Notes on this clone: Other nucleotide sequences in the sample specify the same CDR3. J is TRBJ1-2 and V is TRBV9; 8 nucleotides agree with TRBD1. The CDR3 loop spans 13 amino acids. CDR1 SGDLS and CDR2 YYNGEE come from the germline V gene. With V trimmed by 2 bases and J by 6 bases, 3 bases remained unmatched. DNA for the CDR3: TGTGCCAGCAGCGTCGGACAGGGAGATGGCTACACCTTC. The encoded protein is CASSVGQGDGYTF.

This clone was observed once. CDR3 region: CASSPTGFGYTQYF. The CDR3 coding sequence is TGTGCCAGCAGCCCGACAGGTTTCGGTTATACGCAGTATTTT. This sequence joins TRBV6-2 or TRBV6-3 and TRBJ2-3; tentatively, D is TRBD1 (6 bases). The CDR3 runs to 14 residues. Trimming pared 6 bases from V and 7 bases from J, leaving 17 bases between. From germline, CDR1 is MNHEY and CDR2 SVGEGT.